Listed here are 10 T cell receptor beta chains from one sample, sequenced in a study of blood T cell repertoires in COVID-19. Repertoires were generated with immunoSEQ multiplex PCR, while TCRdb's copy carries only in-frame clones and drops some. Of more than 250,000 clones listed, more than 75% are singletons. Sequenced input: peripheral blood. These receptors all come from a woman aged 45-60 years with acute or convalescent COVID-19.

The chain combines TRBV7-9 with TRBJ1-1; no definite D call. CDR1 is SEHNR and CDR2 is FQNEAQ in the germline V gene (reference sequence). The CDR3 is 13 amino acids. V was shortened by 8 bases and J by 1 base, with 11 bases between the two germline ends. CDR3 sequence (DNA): TGTGCCAGCGCGGAATTGTCGAACACTGAAGCTTTCTTT. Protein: CASAELSNTEAFF.

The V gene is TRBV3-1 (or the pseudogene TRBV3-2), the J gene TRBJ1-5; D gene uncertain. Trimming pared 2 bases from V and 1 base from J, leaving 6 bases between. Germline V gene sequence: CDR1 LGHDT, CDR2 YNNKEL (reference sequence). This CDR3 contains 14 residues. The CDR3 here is CASSQILSNQPQHF. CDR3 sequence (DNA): TGTGCCAGCAGCCAAATACTGAGCAATCAGCCCCAGCATTTT.

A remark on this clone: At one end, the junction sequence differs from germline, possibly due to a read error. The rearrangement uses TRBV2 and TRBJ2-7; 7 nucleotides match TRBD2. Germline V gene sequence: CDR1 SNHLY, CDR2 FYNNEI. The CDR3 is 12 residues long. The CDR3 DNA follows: TGTGCCAGCGGGAGGGCCTCCCACGAGCAGTACTTC. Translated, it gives CASGRASHEQYF.

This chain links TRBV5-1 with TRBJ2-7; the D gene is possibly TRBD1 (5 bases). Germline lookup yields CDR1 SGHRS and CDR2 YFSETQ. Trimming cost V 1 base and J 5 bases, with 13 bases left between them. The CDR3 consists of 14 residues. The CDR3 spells CASSLWKDTHEQYF. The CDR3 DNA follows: TGCGCCAGCAGCTTGTGGAAGGACACCCACGAGCAGTACTTC.

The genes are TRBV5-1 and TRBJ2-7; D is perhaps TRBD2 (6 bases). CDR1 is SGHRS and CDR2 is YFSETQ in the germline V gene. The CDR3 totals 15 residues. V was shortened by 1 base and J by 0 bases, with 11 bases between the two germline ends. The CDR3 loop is CASSLLSGFSYEQYF. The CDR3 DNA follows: TGCGCCAGCAGCTTGCTTAGCGGATTCTCCTACGAGCAGTACTTC.

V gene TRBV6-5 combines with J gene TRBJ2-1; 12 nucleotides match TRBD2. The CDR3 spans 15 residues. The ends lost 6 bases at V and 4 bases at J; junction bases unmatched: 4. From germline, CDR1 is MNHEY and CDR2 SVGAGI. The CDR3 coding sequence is TGTGCCAGCAGCCCGCTAGCGGGAGGGTACAATGAGCAGTTCTTC. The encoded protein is CASSPLAGGYNEQFF.

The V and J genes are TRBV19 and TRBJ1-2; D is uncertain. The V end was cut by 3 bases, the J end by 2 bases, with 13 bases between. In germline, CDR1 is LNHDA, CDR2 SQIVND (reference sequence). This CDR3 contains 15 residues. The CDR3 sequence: CASSMAPGGNYGYTF. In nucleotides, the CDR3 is TGTGCCAGTAGTATGGCCCCAGGCGGGAACTATGGCTACACCTTC.

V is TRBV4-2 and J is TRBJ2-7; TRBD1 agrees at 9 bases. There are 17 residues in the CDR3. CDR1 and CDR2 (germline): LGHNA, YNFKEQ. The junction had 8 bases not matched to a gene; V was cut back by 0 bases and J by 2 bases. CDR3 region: CASSQESGTGIPYEQYF. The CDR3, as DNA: TGTGCCAGCAGCCAAGAATCCGGGACAGGGATTCCCTACGAGCAGTACTTC.

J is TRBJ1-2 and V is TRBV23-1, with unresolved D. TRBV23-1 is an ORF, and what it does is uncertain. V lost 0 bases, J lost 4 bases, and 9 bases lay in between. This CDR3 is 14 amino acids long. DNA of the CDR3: TGCGCCAGCAGTCAATCTAGTTCCACCTATGGCTACACCTTC. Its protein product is CASSQSSSTYGYTF.

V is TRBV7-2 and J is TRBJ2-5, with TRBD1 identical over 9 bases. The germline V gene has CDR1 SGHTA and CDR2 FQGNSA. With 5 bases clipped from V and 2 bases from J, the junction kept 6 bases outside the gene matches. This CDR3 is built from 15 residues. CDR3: CASSPGTGLQETQYF. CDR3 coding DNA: TGTGCCAGCAGCCCCGGGACAGGGTTACAAGAGACCCAGTACTTC.